These T cell receptor beta chains were read from a single sample in a study of T cell changes during pregnancy in multiple sclerosis. Assay: immunoSEQ multiplex PCR; the TCRdb copy retains only in-frame clones and omits some. In the table there are about 55,000 clones, approximately 90% of which are singletons. Sequences were derived from CD4+ T cells from peripheral blood mononuclear cells, sampled in the first trimester of pregnancy. The origin of the receptors is a female donor with multiple sclerosis, enrolled in a pregnancy study. CDR3s include the opening cysteine and the closing phenylalanine or tryptophan.

J gene | V gene | CDR3 protein
TRBJ1-1 | TRBV10-1 | CASIPRETEAFF
TRBJ2-7 | TRBV28 | CASSSGTSGRYEQYF
TRBJ2-7 | TRBV27 | CASKQGVSYEQYF
TRBJ1-2 | TRBV19 | CASRVTTGVYGYTF
TRBJ2-7 | TRBV11-3 | CASSLGGRGSEQYF
TRBJ1-1 | TRBV6-5 | CASTGNTEAFF
TRBJ1-2 | TRBV29-1 | CSTARDYGYTF
TRBJ2-1 | TRBV4-3 | CASSQEGQGAGEQFF
TRBJ1-2 | TRBV6-1 | CAGRGVGYGYTF
TRBJ2-3 | TRBV11-3 | CASTTWGQGAQDTQYF
TRBJ1-5 | TRBV18 | CASSPLAQGNQPQHF
TRBJ1-6 | TRBV18 | CASSGSGQNNSPLHF
TRBJ1-5 | TRBV30 | CACQQGNQPQHF
TRBJ1-4 | TRBV14 | CASSQGDRGREKLFF
TRBJ1-3 | TRBV5-4 | CASSTWTGGSGNTIYF
TRBJ1-2 | TRBV7-2 | CASSLAGTGQGGSYGYTF
TRBJ2-5 | TRBV5-6 | CASSAGQIETQYF
TRBJ1-2 | TRBV18 | CASSPEDFYGYTF
TRBJ1-1 | TRBV7-8 | CASSWTGPRNTEAFF
TRBJ1-1 | TRBV7-3 | CASSLTGGGVNTEAFF
TRBJ1-2 | TRBV30 | CAWSVPDSKGYGYTF
TRBJ1-6 | TRBV9 | CASSTTGSSYNSPLHF
TRBJ2-5 | TRBV9 | CASSAGTGKAYETQYF
TRBJ2-1 | TRBV29-1 | CSVVRDREDNEQFF
TRBJ1-1 | TRBV5-1 | CASSWRAGTNTEAFF
TRBJ2-5 | TRBV5-1 | CASSFGGLGNRQETQYF
TRBJ1-1 | TRBV5-4 | CASNRDVSLMNTEAFF
TRBJ2-3 | TRBV6-5 | CASRSGRGPDTQYF
TRBJ2-1 | TRBV28 | CASSLSGRADNEQFF
TRBJ2-5 | TRBV4-1 | CASSQEGIAGGVQETQYF
TRBJ1-1 | TRBV30 | CAWITGTKHTEAFF
TRBJ2-2 | TRBV7-2 | CASSLGQGTGELFF
TRBJ2-7 | TRBV7-2 | CASSKSLAEVPYEQYF
TRBJ2-3 | TRBV5-4 | CASSSGTSGKSTDTQYF
TRBJ2-5 | TRBV5-1 | CASTDRGLGLETQYF
TRBJ1-5 | TRBV5-1 | CASSPGQGRNQPQHF
TRBJ1-6 | TRBV5-5 | CASSDGDRKNSPLHF
TRBJ1-5 | TRBV28 | CASTFRSFTGRASNQPQHF
TRBJ1-3 | TRBV6-1 | CASTTGNSGNTIYF
TRBJ2-7 | TRBV9 | CASSRDSRSSYEQYF
TRBJ2-7 | TRBV7-9 | CASSWASYEQYF
TRBJ1-6 | TRBV7-2 | CASSHGRGRSYNSPLHF
TRBJ2-1 | TRBV27 | CASSPRGGGGNNEQFF
TRBJ1-4 | TRBV4-1 | CASSQVWGDSRLGIREKLFF
TRBJ2-5 | TRBV18 | CASSPAIVGPLGETQYF
TRBJ2-5 | TRBV1 | CTSSIRAGTAQETQYF
TRBJ1-5 | TRBV18 | CASSPGQAAINQPQHF
TRBJ2-7 | TRBV7-8 | CASSFDVRQTYEQYF
TRBJ2-1 | TRBV30 | CAWWTGNEQFF
NA | TRBV5-1 | CASSFGGGDQYEQYF
TRBJ2-7 | TRBV5-1 | CASSWGGTILEQYF
TRBJ2-3 | TRBV7-3 | CASSLGLFTDTQYF
TRBJ2-5 | TRBV11-3 | CASSPRLAGEETQYF
TRBJ2-7 | TRBV4-1 | CASSPWIAGGSGEQYF